Below are 18 T cell receptor beta chains sequenced from a single sample in a study of blood T cell repertoires in COVID-19. Some clones are missing from TCRdb's copy, which holds only in-frame ones; the method was immunoSEQ multiplex PCR. Among about 97,000 clones, 92% were seen once, and the ten largest hold 5% to 6%. Sequenced sample: peripheral blood. Receptors originate from a man aged 50-60 years with active COVID-19.

The chain employs TRBV5-1 and TRBJ1-4; 8 bases agree with TRBD1. J gave up 8 bases and V 4 bases, and 7 bases lay outside the gene matches. Per the germline V gene, CDR1 is SGHRS and CDR2 is YFSETQ. The CDR3 totals 14 residues. The DNA of the CDR3 is TGCGCCAGCAGCCTTGACAGGGGAACCGAAAAACTGTTTTTT. As protein: CASSLDRGTEKLFF. The whole variable domain, filled in from reference TRBV5-1 and TRBJ1-4, reads KAGVTQTPRYLIKTRGQQVTLSCSPISGHRSVSWYQQTPGQGLQFLFEYFSETQRNKGNFPGRFSGRQFSNSRSEMNVSTLELGDSALYLCASSLDRGTEKLFFGSGTQLSVL.

This chain links TRBV18 with TRBJ2-1; D unresolved. V lost 5 bases and J 10 bases, leaving 9 bases between the germline ends. This CDR3 is built from 11 residues. Germline lookup yields CDR1 KGHSH and CDR2 LQKENI. DNA of the CDR3: TGTGCCAGCTCATCCCTAAGCGAGCAGTTCTTC. It codes for CASSSLSEQFF.

The chain combines TRBV4-1 with TRBJ2-1; D is undetermined. Germline V gene data show CDR1 as MGHRA and CDR2 as YSYEKL. Trimming took 1 base from V and 8 from J, leaving 9 bases between them. This CDR3 region has 13 residues. The CDR3 loop reads CASSQGVEDEQFF. CDR3 in DNA: TGCGCCAGCAGCCAAGGAGTTGAGGATGAGCAGTTCTTC.

The V gene is TRBV19, the J gene TRBJ2-5, with a possible D match to TRBD1 (6 bases). Trimming took off 3 bases at V and 1 base at J, with 18 bases between the two ends. The CDR3 loop spans 17 amino acids. From germline, CDR1 is LNHDA and CDR2 SQIVND (reference sequence). This CDR3 is CASSMWGRGVGQETQYF. The DNA for the CDR3 is TGTGCCAGTAGTATGTGGGGCAGGGGTGTTGGCCAAGAGACCCAGTACTTC. The whole variable domain, remainder taken from reference TRBV19 and TRBJ2-5, is DGGITQSPKYLFRKEGQNVTLSCEQNLNHDAMYWYRQDPGQGLRLIYYSQIVNDFQKGDIAEGYSVSREKKESFPLTVTSAQKNPTAFYLCASSMWGRGVGQETQYFGPGTRLLVL.

V is TRBV4-1 and J is TRBJ1-4; TRBD1 is a possible D gene (5 bases). Trimming pared 1 base from V and 7 bases from J, leaving 13 bases between. The CDR3 is made up of 15 amino acids. Germline CDR1 reads MGHRA; CDR2 reads YSYEKL. This CDR3 is CASSQGWGDLEKLFF. The CDR3 nucleotides read TGCGCCAGCAGCCAAGGATGGGGCGACCTTGAAAAACTGTTTTTT.

V usage is TRBV7-3 and J usage is TRBJ1-1; 7 bases agree with TRBD1. CDR1 is SGHTA and CDR2 is FQGTGA in the germline V gene. The ends lost 5 bases at V and 4 bases at J; junction bases unmatched: 4. The CDR3 is made up of 13 amino acids. CDR3 residues: CASSPRQGTEAFF. CDR3 in DNA: TGTGCCAGCAGCCCTCGACAGGGCACTGAAGCTTTCTTT.

The chain is built from TRBV30 and TRBJ1-1, with a possible D match to TRBD1 (5 bases). The CDR3 consists of 13 residues. Germline lookup yields CDR1 GTSNPN and CDR2 SVGIG (reference sequence). Deletions cut 3 bases from V and 3 bases from J, with 11 bases between. The CDR3 bases are TGTGCCTGGAGGGCCAGGGTTGACACTGAAGCTTTCTTT. The encoded protein is CAWRARVDTEAFF.

The gene calls are TRBV2 and TRBJ1-2; D might be TRBD1 (5 bases). The CDR3 is 13 amino acids. V was clipped by 5 bases and J by 8 bases, with 15 bases between them. The V gene's germline CDR1 is SNHLY and CDR2 FYNNEI. Written as DNA, the CDR3 is TGTGCCAGCAGTCCAACAGGTTCAAGGGGCTACACCTTC. It translates to CASSPTGSRGYTF.

The sample holds one count of this clone. The chain employs TRBV18 and TRBJ2-7; TRBD2 matches at 10 bases. The CDR3 sequence is 15 residues long. CDR1 is KGHSH, CDR2 LQKENI, per germline. V was clipped by 3 bases and J by 2 bases; unmatched bases: 4. The CDR3, as DNA: TGTGCCAGCTCACCGGGAGCGGGAGGGCCCTACGAGCAGTACTTC. This encodes CASSPGAGGPYEQYF.

The CDR3 nucleotides are TGTGCCAGCAGCACACAGGGTAATCAGCCCCAGCATTTT. Protein sequence: CASSTQGNQPQHF. The chain links TRBV7-9 to TRBJ1-5; TRBD1 is a possible D gene (6 bases). CDR1 and CDR2 (germline): SEHNR, FQNEAQ (reference sequence). The CDR3 covers 13 residues. The germline V and J ends were trimmed by 5 bases and 4 bases, with 9 bases remaining between them.

This clone is a singleton in its sample. The CDR3 spells CASSPHDTEAFF. The DNA of the CDR3 is TGTGCCAGCAGCCCACACGACACTGAAGCTTTCTTT. The genes are TRBV28 and TRBJ1-1; D is uncertain. Germline CDR1 reads MDHEN; CDR2 reads SYDVKM. The V and J ends lost 6 bases and 3 bases respectively, with 8 bases between them. This CDR3 is built from 12 residues.

The J gene is TRBJ1-2, the V gene TRBV7-2; possible D gene TRBD1, 5 bases. Trimming removed 4 bases at V and 4 bases at J, with 10 bases between. This CDR3 region has 13 residues. CDR1 and CDR2 (germline): SGHTA, FQGNSA. The CDR3 loop is CASSSKDIYGYTF. The CDR3 coding sequence is TGTGCCAGCAGCTCTAAGGACATCTATGGCTACACCTTC.

CDR3 sequence: CASRRRTGMATEAFF. The CDR3 nucleotides are TGTGCCAGCAGACGACGGACAGGAATGGCCACTGAAGCTTTCTTT. This chain joins TRBV28 and TRBJ1-1; the match to TRBD1 covers 7 bases. With 6 bases clipped from V and 4 bases from J, the junction kept 11 bases outside the gene matches. CDR1 and CDR2 (germline): MDHEN, SYDVKM. The CDR3 consists of 15 residues.

The V gene is TRBV2, the J gene TRBJ2-7; 7 bases line up with TRBD1. The V segment lost 9 bases and the J segment 5 bases; nucleotides outside the gene matches: 10. The CDR3 is 13 residues long. The germline V gene has CDR1 SNHLY and CDR2 FYNNEI. CDR3 residues: CASSGTEGNEQYF. The CDR3 nucleotides are TGTGCCAGTTCCGGGACAGAAGGCAACGAGCAGTACTTC.

The table lists this clone with a count of one. The CDR3 loop reads CASSRTPGLAAETQYF. For the CDR3, the DNA is TGCGCCAGCAGCCGCACCCCGGGACTAGCGGCAGAGACCCAGTACTTC. V and J are TRBV10-1 and TRBJ2-5; 11 nucleotides align to TRBD2. This CDR3 is built from 16 residues. After removal of 6 bases from V and 4 bases from J, the junction contained 10 bases not matched to a gene. Germline values: CDR1 WNHNN, CDR2 SYGVQD (reference sequence).

The chain links TRBV28 to TRBJ2-7; possibly TRBD1 for D (6 bases). There are 14 residues in the CDR3. Germline-derived CDR1 and CDR2 are MDHEN and SYDVKM. Trimming removed 3 bases from V and 3 bases from J, with 12 bases in between. The CDR3 DNA follows: TGTGCCAGCAGTTTTTTTGACAGGAGCTACGAGCAGTACTTC. It encodes CASSFFDRSYEQYF.

The chain uses TRBV30 and TRBJ1-1; D is uncertain. CDR1 and CDR2 (germline): GTSNPN, SVGIG (reference sequence). The V and J ends lost 4 bases and 1 base respectively, with 7 bases between them. This CDR3 is built from 12 residues. In nucleotides, the CDR3 is TGTGCCTGGAACTCCGGGAACACTGAAGCTTTCTTT. This encodes CAWNSGNTEAFF.

V gene TRBV24-1 combines with J gene TRBJ1-1; 8 positions match TRBD1. The germline CDR1 and CDR2 sequences are KGHDR and SFDVKD. Trimming at V came to 4 bases and at J to 4 bases, leaving 7 bases not matched to a gene. The CDR3 consists of 15 residues. The CDR3 is CATSDTGTGGTEAFF. The CDR3 DNA reads TGTGCCACCAGTGACACCGGGACAGGAGGCACTGAAGCTTTCTTT.